This TCR beta chain was captured in a study of post-analysis software for immune sequencing data. Background on the study: Disease trajectories encompassed relapsing-remitting, secondary progressive and progressive-relapsing multiple sclerosis. Findings and caveats of the study: Comparison with controls showed significantly lower normalized Chao1 diversity in multiple sclerosis patients. Higher frequency in patients than in controls was seen for five TRBV segments, with TRBV5-6, TRBV5-1 and TRBV20-1 among them. Same-batch samples co-clustered strongly by F measure.

The authors incorporated unique molecular identifiers into the TCR beta cDNA libraries. Roughly 510,000 cDNA molecules were recovered from an input of roughly 0.95 to 11 million T cells. Each CDR3 protein is one row after TCRdb ran MiXCR on the PCR reads. The sample holds about 430,000 distinct CDR3 sequences, 39% seen once. This clonotype was recorded many times. Its antigen remains unknown. The CDR3 totals 12 residues. V dropped 4 bases and J dropped 1 base, with 7 bases sitting between them. Germline assignment: CDR1 SQVTM and CDR2 ANQGSEA. Sequenced: blood. This TCR derives from a girl aged 2-15 years with multiple sclerosis. The chain combines TRBV29-1 with TRBJ2-5; D uncertain. The CDR3, as DNA: TGCAGCGTTGGGGCACTCCAAGAGACCCAGTACTTC. It is translated as CSVGALQETQYF.